One and the same sample provided the 29 T cell receptor beta chains below, sequenced in a study of T cell repertoires in cytomegalovirus infection. TCRdb called the reads again in MiXCR, with one record for every CDR3 protein. The sample records 600,000 to 800,000 distinct CDR3 sequences, around 24% being singletons. The specimen was CD8+ T cells from PBMCs. These receptor sequences come from a human donor in good health (CMV status not recorded). Some clones in this sample may be carry-over from other donors' samples.

This clonotype was picked up many times. The chain couples TRBV7-9 to TRBJ2-1; 12 nucleotides line up with TRBD1. Trimming took 4 bases from V and 6 from J; bases not matched to a gene: 7. The CDR3 extends over 16 amino acids. Germline V gene sequence: CDR1 SEHNR, CDR2 FQNEAQ (reference sequence). CDR3 loop: CASSSGTGGAGNEQFF. The CDR3 DNA reads as TGTGCCAGCAGCTCCGGGACAGGGGGCGCCGGCAATGAGCAGTTCTTC. Filled out from reference TRBV7-9 and TRBJ2-1, the complete variable domain reads DTGVSQNPRHKITKRGQNVTFRCDPISEHNRLYWYRQTLGQGPEFLTYFQNEAQLEKSRLLSDRFSAERPKGSFSTLEIQRTEQGDSAMYLCASSSGTGGAGNEQFFGPGTRLTVL.

This clonotype appeared many times. The rearrangement uses TRBV7-2 and TRBJ1-1; D may be TRBD1 (6 bases). From germline, CDR1 is SGHTA and CDR2 FQGNSA. CDR3 length: 13 amino acids. V lost 3 bases and J 6 bases, leaving 11 bases between the germline ends. The CDR3 bases are TGTGCCAGCAGCTTCCCCGGGGGCCCTGAAGCTTTCTTT. It translates to CASSFPGGPEAFF.

This chain links TRBV20-1 with TRBJ1-5; 7 bases map to TRBD1. Germline-derived CDR1 and CDR2 are DFQATT and SNEGSKA (reference sequence). This CDR3 has 14 amino acids. With 6 bases clipped from V and 0 bases from J, the junction kept 5 bases outside the gene matches. This CDR3 is CSAPTGRSNQPQHF. The CDR3, as DNA: TGCAGTGCCCCGACAGGGCGTAGCAATCAGCCCCAGCATTTT.

This clonotype was counted only a few times. The chain recombines TRBV20-1 with TRBJ2-7; no reliable D call. The CDR3 totals 13 residues. The germline V gene encodes CDR1 DFQATT and CDR2 SNEGSKA (reference sequence). The V end was cut by 0 bases, the J end by 0 bases, with 6 bases between. CDR3 DNA: TGCAGTGCTAGAGATCCCTCCTCCTACGAGCAGTACTTC. This gives the protein CSARDPSSYEQYF.

This clonotype was seen a handful of times. V is TRBV4-1 and J is TRBJ2-3; D unresolved. This CDR3 region has 15 residues. Germline V gene sequence: CDR1 MGHRA, CDR2 YSYEKL. V lost 1 base and J 2 bases, leaving 10 bases between the germline ends. Written as DNA, the CDR3 is TGCGCCAGCAGCCAAGGATTGACTCTCACAGATACGCAGTATTTT. Translating it yields CASSQGLTLTDTQYF.

As regards this clonotype: A read error may explain this, as a much larger clone is one base away. The rearrangement uses TRBV7-3 and TRBJ2-7, with 10 bases identical to TRBD2. This CDR3 is 14 amino acids long. Looked up from germline, CDR1 is SGHTA and CDR2 is FQGTGA. The CDR3 loop reads CVSSLTSGAGEQYF. In DNA form, the CDR3 reads TGTGTCAGCAGCTTAACTAGCGGGGCAGGGGAGCAGTACTTC.

This clonotype was observed a few times. This chain's CDR3 is CASSFGPVGELFF. Here the CDR3 DNA reads TGTGCCAGCAGTTTCGGTCCCGTCGGGGAGCTGTTTTTT. The genes are TRBV27 and TRBJ2-2, with D unresolved. Germline values: CDR1 MNHEY, CDR2 SMNVEV (reference sequence). The CDR3 consists of 13 residues. Trimming took off 3 bases at V and 7 bases at J, with 9 bases between the two ends.

This clonotype was observed a handful of times. The chain has TRBV5-1 and TRBJ2-5, with TRBD2 matching 13 bases. V lost 3 bases, J lost 3 bases, and 8 bases stayed unmatched. The germline V gene has CDR1 SGHRS and CDR2 YFSETQ. The CDR3 has 17 amino acids. The CDR3 loop is CASSYLGLAGVEETQYF. The DNA of the CDR3 is TGCGCCAGCAGCTATCTAGGACTAGCGGGGGTGGAAGAGACCCAGTACTTC. Based on the CDR3 plus reference TRBV5-1 and TRBJ2-5, the full variable domain is KAGVTQTPRYLIKTRGQQVTLSCSPISGHRSVSWYQQTPGQGLQFLFEYFSETQRNKGNFPGRFSGRQFSNSRSEMNVSTLELGDSALYLCASSYLGLAGVEETQYFGPGTRLLVL.

This clonotype was seen a single time. The CDR3 nucleotides are TGTGCCAGCAGTCGACTGGGACAAGTTTCCCCGATGTTCTTT. It codes for CASSRLGQVSPMFF. This sequence joins TRBV28 and TRBJ1-1; possible D gene TRBD1, 6 bases. The V end lost 5 bases, the J end lost 14 bases, and 24 bases lay between the germline ends. This CDR3 contains 14 residues. Germline CDR1 reads MDHEN; CDR2 reads SYDVKM.

This clonotype was recorded at least ten times. The chain has TRBV7-9 and TRBJ2-1; D remains ambiguous. Germline CDR1 SEHNR, CDR2 FQNEAQ (reference sequence). The CDR3 length is 12 residues. Trimming removed 6 bases from V and 7 bases from J, with 10 bases in between. In DNA, the CDR3 is TGTGCCAGCAGTTTTGGGTGGAATGAGCAGTTCTTC. Amino acids: CASSFGWNEQFF.

The rearrangement uses TRBV12-3 or TRBV12-4 and TRBJ2-5, with D perhaps TRBD1 (5 bases). The length of the CDR3 is 14 residues. V was shortened by 6 bases and J by 0 bases, with 11 bases between the two germline ends. The CDR3 coding sequence is TGTGCCAGCAGCCTTTTGACAGACCAAGAGACCCAGTACTTC. This encodes CASSLLTDQETQYF.

This clonotype has at least ten counts. CDR3 amino acids: CASSSVPYSRGNSPLHF. CDR3 DNA sequence: TGTGCCAGCAGCTCTGTACCTTATTCGAGGGGTAATTCACCCCTCCACTTT. V usage is TRBV6-2 or TRBV6-3 and J usage is TRBJ1-6; TRBD1 might be the D (5 bases). The CDR3 consists of 17 residues. Trimming stripped 6 bases from V and 6 bases from J, with 21 bases between. CDR1 MNHEY and CDR2 SVGEGT come from the germline V gene.

Turning to this clonotype: An end of the junction does not agree with germline; a read error may underlie this. V is TRBV6-1 and J is TRBJ2-1, with 9 bases matching TRBD2. The CDR3 consists of 15 residues. The germline V gene encodes CDR1 MNHNS and CDR2 SASEGT. The CDR3 DNA follows: TGTGCCAGCAGAGAAGCTAGCGGGGCGAACAATGAGCAGTTCTTC. Its translation: CASREASGANNEQFF.

This sequence joins TRBV7-9 and TRBJ2-2; no firm D call. Germline V gene sequence: CDR1 SEHNR, CDR2 FQNEAQ (reference sequence). Between the trimmed V and J ends, which lost 3 bases and 2 bases, there was a span of 22 bases. The CDR3 runs to 19 residues. DNA for the CDR3: TGTGCCAGCAGCTTTCCGACCCGTATACCCCTCAAAAACACCGGGGAGCTGTTTTTT. Translation gives CASSFPTRIPLKNTGELFF.

This clonotype was picked up a small number of times. This sequence joins TRBV20-1 and TRBJ1-1; TRBD1 might be the D (5 bases). CDR1 is DFQATT, CDR2 SNEGSKA, per germline (reference sequence). This CDR3 spans 14 amino acids. Between the trimmed V and J ends, which lost 3 bases and 1 base, there was a span of 12 bases. CDR3 amino acids: CSARVQGENTEAFF. The CDR3 DNA reads TGCAGTGCTAGGGTGCAAGGGGAGAACACTGAAGCTTTCTTT.

J is TRBJ2-5 and V is TRBV28; 10 bases align to TRBD2. Germline loops: CDR1 MDHEN, CDR2 SYDVKM. The V and J ends lost 5 bases and 5 bases, in that order; junction bases with no gene match: 8. This CDR3 region has 15 residues. The CDR3 sequence is CASSGPSGGLETQYF. CDR3 bases: TGTGCCAGCAGTGGCCCTAGCGGGGGTTTGGAGACCCAGTACTTC.

This clonotype was seen a few times. The genes are TRBV27 and TRBJ1-5; possible D gene TRBD1, 5 bases. Germline V gene lookup returns CDR1 MNHEY and CDR2 SMNVEV (reference sequence). Trimming cost V 4 bases and J 4 bases, with 8 bases left between them. This CDR3 spans 13 amino acids. CDR3 in amino acids: CASSSGFNQPQHF. In DNA form, the CDR3 reads TGTGCCAGCAGTTCAGGGTTTAATCAGCCCCAGCATTTT.

This chain joins TRBV6-2 or TRBV6-3 and TRBJ1-5; D is ambiguous. Germline V gene sequence: CDR1 MNHEY, CDR2 SVGEGT. Between the trimmed V and J ends, which lost 4 bases and 1 base, there was a span of 17 bases. The CDR3 contains 17 residues. CDR3 sequence: CASSSLSGTWSNQPQHF. DNA of the CDR3: TGTGCCAGCAGTTCCCTTTCGGGAACCTGGAGCAATCAGCCCCAGCATTTT.

This clonotype has only one observation. The chain carries TRBV9 and TRBJ1-3; D gene ambiguous. Deletions cut 4 bases from V and 5 bases from J, with 13 bases between. Germline V gene lookup returns CDR1 SGDLS and CDR2 YYNGEE. The CDR3 has 14 residues. The CDR3 DNA follows: TGTGCCAGCAGCCCCCCAAACTCACGAAACACCATATATTTT. This codes for CASSPPNSRNTIYF. The full variable domain, in which reference TRBV9 and TRBJ1-3 provide the parts outside the CDR3, is DSGVTQTPKHLITATGQRVTLRCSPRSGDLSVYWYQQSLDQGLQFLIQYYNGEERAKGNILERFSAQQFPDLHSELNLSSLELGDSALYFCASSPPNSRNTIYFGEGSWLTVV.

The chain is built from TRBV20-1 and TRBJ2-7; D is undetermined. The CDR3 has 14 residues. The germline V and J ends were trimmed by 1 base and 0 bases, with 10 bases remaining between them. The germline gives CDR1 DFQATT, CDR2 SNEGSKA (reference sequence). DNA for the CDR3: TGCAGTGCTAGAGGACATTTTAGCTCCTACGAGCAGTACTTC. Translated, it gives CSARGHFSSYEQYF.

The CDR3 DNA sequence: TGTGCCAGCAGTGACAGGGGGGAAGGTAGCTACAATGAGCAGTTCTTC. It codes for CASSDRGEGSYNEQFF. V usage is TRBV28 and J usage is TRBJ2-1, with 9 bases lining up with TRBD1. The CDR3 totals 16 residues. Germline CDR1 MDHEN, CDR2 SYDVKM. The V and J ends lost 5 bases and 3 bases, in that order; junction bases with no gene match: 8.

A few counts support this clonotype. The genes are TRBV12-3 or TRBV12-4 and TRBJ1-3; unclear D gene. This CDR3 region has 20 residues. The V and J ends lost 3 bases and 0 bases respectively, with 24 bases between them. CDR3 sequence: CASSFLNEELTWSSGNTIYF. CDR3 DNA sequence: TGTGCCAGCAGTTTTCTGAATGAAGAACTAACCTGGAGCTCTGGAAACACCATATATTTT.

This chain links TRBV28 with TRBJ2-7; TRBD1 aligns across 10 bases. The V gene's germline CDR1 is MDHEN and CDR2 SYDVKM. V was clipped by 5 bases and J by 7 bases; unmatched bases: 11. The CDR3 runs 15 residues. The CDR3 coding sequence is TGTGCCAGCAGTATCCGGGACAGGGGAGTGGGAGAGCAGTACTTC. This translates into CASSIRDRGVGEQYF.

V and J are TRBV29-1 and TRBJ1-3; D might be TRBD1 (5 bases). Germline assignment: CDR1 SQVTM and CDR2 ANQGSEA. The CDR3 runs to 12 residues. In nucleotides, the CDR3 is TGCAGTTTTACAGGCTCTGGAAACACCATATATTTT. Translation: CSFTGSGNTIYF.

This sequence joins TRBV27 and TRBJ1-1; a possible D gene is TRBD1 (5 bases). The V gene's germline CDR1 is MNHEY and CDR2 SMNVEV (reference sequence). The CDR3 contains 11 residues. V lost 3 bases and J 9 bases, leaving 8 bases between the germline ends. The CDR3 protein is CASSFGTQAFF. For the CDR3, the DNA is TGTGCCAGCAGTTTTGGGACGCAAGCTTTCTTT.

This clonotype was observed at least ten times. The rearrangement joins TRBV28 to TRBJ2-7; the D is unclear. The CDR3 contains 13 residues. The germline V and J ends were trimmed by 3 bases and 3 bases, with 9 bases remaining between them. Germline assignment: CDR1 MDHEN and CDR2 SYDVKM. CDR3 coding DNA: TGTGCCAGCAGTTTTGACGGGTTCTACGAGCAGTACGTC. It translates to CASSFDGFYEQYV.

Many counts were recorded for this clonotype. The gene calls are TRBV11-2 and TRBJ2-5; D gene ambiguous. The CDR3 covers 13 residues. Per germline, CDR1 SGHAT and CDR2 FQNNGV. V was cut by 4 bases and J by 4 bases, with 10 bases left in between. The CDR3 nucleotides are TGTGCCAGCAGCTATTACGGATTAGAGACCCAGTACTTC. Translating gives CASSYYGLETQYF.

This chain connects TRBV7-3 to TRBJ2-3; D gene unclear. Germline V gene lookup returns CDR1 SGHTA and CDR2 FQGTGA. Between the trimmed V and J ends, which lost 4 bases and 4 bases, there was a span of 15 bases. The CDR3 covers 15 residues. DNA of the CDR3: TGTGCCAGCAGCTGCTCTGGTAGTTGGGCAGATACGCAGTATTTT. The encoded protein is CASSCSGSWADTQYF.

The CDR3 DNA follows: TGCAGTGCTAGAGATCGCAGGGGGGACACCCAGTACTTC. Its translation is CSARDRRGDTQYF. The V gene is TRBV20-1, the J gene TRBJ2-5; weak D call: TRBD1 (7 bases). CDR1 is DFQATT, CDR2 SNEGSKA, per germline (reference sequence). V was cut by 0 bases and J by 8 bases, with 13 bases left in between. CDR3 size: 13 residues.